The rows below give T cell receptor beta chains drawn from one sample of a study of cytomegalovirus exposure and HLA in healthy donors. Here immunoSEQ multiplex PCR was the method, and the copy in TCRdb shows in-frame clones only, minus some. The sample records some 62,000 clones, more than 70% being singletons. Sequenced: PBMCs. Receptors were obtained from a man between 18 and 29 years old in good health and CMV-seronegative. Both conserved end residues are part of each CDR3.

>TRBJ2-7|TRBV6-6
CASSPGGQGSSYEQYF
>TRBJ1-1|TRBV29-1
CSVEVAGGTEAFF
>TRBJ2-7|TRBV6-1
CASSEGPAGLYEQYF
>TRBJ2-1|TRBV9
CASSHSAGGVYNEQFF
>TRBJ2-2|TRBV20-1
CSASITGELFF
>TRBJ1-5|TRBV6-1
CASSERGYNQPQHF
>TRBJ1-1|TRBV7-5
CARSPTTGSNTEAFF
>TRBJ2-6|TRBV4-1
CASSPLVLPGANVLTF
>TRBJ1-5|TRBV2
CASTLSPSNQPQHF
>TRBJ2-7|TRBV6-1
CASSWTGGNEQYF
>TRBJ1-2|TRBV21-1
CASSKGLQGYYGYTF
>TRBJ1-6|TRBV5-1
CANFHRADSPLHF
>TRBJ1-1|TRBV5-1
CASRFGQAAAEAFF
>TRBJ1-4|TRBV18
CASSRELATNEKLFF
>TRBJ2-1|TRBV13
CASTNWGHSYNEQFF
>TRBJ2-5|TRBV7-5
CARSSWTRGAQYF
>TRBJ2-7|TRBV30
CAWSVGGTLGEQYF
>TRBJ1-2|TRBV7-3
CASSLRGAGYGYTF
>TRBJ2-7|TRBV19
CASSSPGLNYEQYF
>TRBJ1-2|TRBV6-5
CASSPRGNGYTF
>TRBJ2-3|TRBV11-2
CASSSSQGSRGTDTQYF
>TRBJ2-3|TRBV1
CTSSRLVGHLKTPSDTQYF
>TRBJ1-1|TRBV28
CASRRQGARTEAFF
>TRBJ1-5|TRBV27
CASKGLDSNQPQHF
>TRBJ2-5|TRBV30
CAWSGQPGETQYF
>TRBJ2-7|TRBV5-1
CASSRARDSQTYEQYF
>TRBJ1-2|TRBV4-2
CASSQGGGYGYTF
>TRBJ1-5|TRBV11-2
CASSRYAGNQPQHF
>TRBJ2-7|TRBV4-2
CASSPPADTYEQYF
>TRBJ1-3|TRBV5-1
CASTVDSPKDTIYF
>TRBJ2-7|TRBV27
CASSPPPGGGISSYEQYF
>TRBJ2-3|TRBV19
CASSTSDRGLVTQYF
>TRBJ1-4|TRBV5-1
CASSEGTGDEKLFF
>TRBJ1-1|TRBV29-1
CSVGGGEWDTEAFF
>TRBJ2-2|TRBV13
CASSLEGEANTGELFF
>TRBJ1-5|TRBV10-3
CATSDRTGGSQSNQPQHF
>TRBJ1-5|TRBV6-5
CASSYSTGGQPQHF
>TRBJ1-5|TRBV28
CASSEDWVKPQHF